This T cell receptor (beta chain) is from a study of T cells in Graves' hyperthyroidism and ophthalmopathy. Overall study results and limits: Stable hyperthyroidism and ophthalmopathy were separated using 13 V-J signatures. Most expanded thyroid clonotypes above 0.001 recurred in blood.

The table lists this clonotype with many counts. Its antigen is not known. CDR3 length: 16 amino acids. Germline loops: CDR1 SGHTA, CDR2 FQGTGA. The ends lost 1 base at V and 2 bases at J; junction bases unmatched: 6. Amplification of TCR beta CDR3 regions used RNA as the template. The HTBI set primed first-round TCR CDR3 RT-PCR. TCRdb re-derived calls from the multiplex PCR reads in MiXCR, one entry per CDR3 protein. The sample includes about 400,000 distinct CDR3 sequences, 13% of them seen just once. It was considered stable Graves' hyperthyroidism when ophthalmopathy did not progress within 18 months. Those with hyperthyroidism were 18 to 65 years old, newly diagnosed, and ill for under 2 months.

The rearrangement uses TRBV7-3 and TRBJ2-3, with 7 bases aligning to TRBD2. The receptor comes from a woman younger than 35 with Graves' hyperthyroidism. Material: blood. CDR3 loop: CASSLSAGDPTDTQYF. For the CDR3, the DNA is TGTGCCAGCAGCTTAAGTGCGGGAGACCCCACAGATACGCAGTATTTT.